This TCR beta chain was documented in a study of beta chain features in type 1 diabetes. Across the study: Patients looked much like healthy donors when it came to age, gender and cell yields. The study's findings and limits: People with Type 1 diabetes carried modestly yet significantly shorter TCRB CDR3s in all four CD4+ subsets. Across patients, naive, central memory and Treg TCRB repertoires exhibited apparently greater similarity than was observed across healthy donors.

V lost 8 bases and J 1 base, leaving 11 bases between the germline ends. CDR1 and CDR2 from the germline V gene are SGHAT and FQDESV (reference sequence). The CDR3 spans 13 residues. Concerning this clone: Its antigen is not identified.

One heparinised blood draw, averaging about 0.11 L, came from each donor. Sorting that relied on CD45RO/CCR7/CD25/CD127/CD95/CD27 yielded CD4+ naive, central memory, regulatory and stem cell-like memory cells. The authors reverse transcribed all of the isolated RNA, so sequencing captured expressed TCRB transcripts. Profiling relied on immunoSEQ multiplex PCR, and the TCRdb table lists in-frame clones only, not all of them. The sample comprises tens of thousands of clones, 55% to 80% of which are singletons, and 0.29% rests with the top ten. The sequence was collected from a woman aged 25-40 years with type 1 diabetes. Sequenced material: stem cell memory CD4+ T cells from blood. V and J are TRBV11-1 and TRBJ1-1; TRBD1 is a possible D gene (5 bases). CDR3 protein: CASERTTNTEAFF. The CDR3 DNA follows: TGTGCCAGCGAACGGACAACGAACACTGAAGCTTTCTTT. Combining the CDR3 with reference TRBV11-1 and TRBJ1-1 gives the whole variable domain EAEVAQSPRYKITEKSQAVAFWCDPISGHATLYWYRQILGQGPELLVQFQDESVVDDSQLPKDRFSAERLKGVDSTLKIQPAELGDSAMYLCASERTTNTEAFFGQGTRLTVV.